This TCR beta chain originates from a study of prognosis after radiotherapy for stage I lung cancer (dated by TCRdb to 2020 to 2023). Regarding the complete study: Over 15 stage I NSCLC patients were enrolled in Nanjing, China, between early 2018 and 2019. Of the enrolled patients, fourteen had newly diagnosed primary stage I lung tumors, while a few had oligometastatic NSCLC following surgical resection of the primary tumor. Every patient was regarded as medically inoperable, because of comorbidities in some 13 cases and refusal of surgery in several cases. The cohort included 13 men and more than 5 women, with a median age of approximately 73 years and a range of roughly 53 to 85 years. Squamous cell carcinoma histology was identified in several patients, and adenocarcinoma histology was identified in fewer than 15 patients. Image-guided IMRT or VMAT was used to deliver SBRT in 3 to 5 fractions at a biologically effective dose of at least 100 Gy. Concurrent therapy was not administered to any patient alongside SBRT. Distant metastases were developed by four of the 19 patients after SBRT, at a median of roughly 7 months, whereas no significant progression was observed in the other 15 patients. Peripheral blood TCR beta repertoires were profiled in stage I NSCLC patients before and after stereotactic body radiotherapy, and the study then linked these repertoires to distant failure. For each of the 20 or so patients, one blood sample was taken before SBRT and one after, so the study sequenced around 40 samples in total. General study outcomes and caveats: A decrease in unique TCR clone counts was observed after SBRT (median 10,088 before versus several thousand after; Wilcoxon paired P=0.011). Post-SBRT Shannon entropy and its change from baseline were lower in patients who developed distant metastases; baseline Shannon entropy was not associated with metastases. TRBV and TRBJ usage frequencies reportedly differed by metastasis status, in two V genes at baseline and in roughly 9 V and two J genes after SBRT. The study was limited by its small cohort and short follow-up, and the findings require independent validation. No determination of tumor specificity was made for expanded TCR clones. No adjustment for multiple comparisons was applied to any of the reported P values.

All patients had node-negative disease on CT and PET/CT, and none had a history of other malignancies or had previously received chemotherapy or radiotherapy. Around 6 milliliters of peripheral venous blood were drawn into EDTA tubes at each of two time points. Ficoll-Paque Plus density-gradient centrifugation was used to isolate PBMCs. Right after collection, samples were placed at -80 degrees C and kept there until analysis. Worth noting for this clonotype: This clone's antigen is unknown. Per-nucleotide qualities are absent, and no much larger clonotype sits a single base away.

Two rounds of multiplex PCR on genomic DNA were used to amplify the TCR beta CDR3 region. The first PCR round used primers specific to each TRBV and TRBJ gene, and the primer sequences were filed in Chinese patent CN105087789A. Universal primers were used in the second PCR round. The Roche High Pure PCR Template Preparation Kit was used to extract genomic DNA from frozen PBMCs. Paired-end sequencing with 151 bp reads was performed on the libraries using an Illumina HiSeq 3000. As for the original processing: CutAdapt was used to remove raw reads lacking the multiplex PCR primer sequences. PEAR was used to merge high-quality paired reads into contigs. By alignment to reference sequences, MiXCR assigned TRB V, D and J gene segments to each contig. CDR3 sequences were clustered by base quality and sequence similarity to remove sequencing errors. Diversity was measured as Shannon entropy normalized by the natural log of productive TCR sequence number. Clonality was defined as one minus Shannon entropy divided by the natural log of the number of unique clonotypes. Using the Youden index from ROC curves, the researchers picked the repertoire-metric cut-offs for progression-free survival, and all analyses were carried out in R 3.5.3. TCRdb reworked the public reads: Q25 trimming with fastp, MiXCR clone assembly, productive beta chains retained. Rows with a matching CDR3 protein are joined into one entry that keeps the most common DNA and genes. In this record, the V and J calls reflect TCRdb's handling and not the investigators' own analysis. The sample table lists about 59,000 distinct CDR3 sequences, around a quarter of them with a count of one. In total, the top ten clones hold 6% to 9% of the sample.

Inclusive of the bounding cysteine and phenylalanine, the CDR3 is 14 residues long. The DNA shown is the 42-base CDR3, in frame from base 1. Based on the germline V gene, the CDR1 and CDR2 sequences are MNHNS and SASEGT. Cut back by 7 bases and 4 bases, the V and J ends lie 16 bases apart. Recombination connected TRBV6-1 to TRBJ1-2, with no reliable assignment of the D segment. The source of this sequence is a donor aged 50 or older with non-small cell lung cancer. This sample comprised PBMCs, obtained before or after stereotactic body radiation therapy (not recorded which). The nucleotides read TGTGCCAGCACCCCTCAGAAAGGGATCTATGGCTACACCTTC. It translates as CASTPQKGIYGYTF.